A single sample gave rise to the 26 T cell receptor beta chains below, sequenced in a study of control samples from healthy donors and cancer patients (dated by TCRdb to 2018 to 2021). To prepare the library, the immunoSEQ multiplex PCR assay was applied. Here the immuneACCESS table is served through TCRdb, limited to in-frame sequences with V and J called. Missing clones are a known gap in these copies; in checked studies unresolved V genes cover under half, and the rest lacks a known reason. The sample yields tens of thousands of clones; 85% to 95% were counted once. Jointly, the top ten make up around 22% of the sample. Sequenced sample: PBMCs. These receptors came from a woman between 45 and 65 years old with head and neck cancer.

The chain recombines TRBV14 with TRBJ1-3; D gene ambiguous. V lost 1 base and J 1 base, leaving 8 bases between the germline ends. The germline CDR1 and CDR2 sequences are SGHDN and FVKESK. The CDR3 loop spans 15 amino acids. The CDR3, as DNA: TGTGCCAGCAGCCAAGTGAAGGGATCTGGAAACACCATATATTTT. This codes for CASSQVKGSGNTIYF.

This chain uses TRBV28 with TRBJ2-7; D unclear. V was shortened by 7 bases and J by 6 bases, with 13 bases between the two germline ends. Germline V lookup: CDR1 MDHEN, CDR2 SYDVKM. The CDR3 consists of 12 residues. Here the CDR3 reads CASIDQLAEQYF. The CDR3 nucleotides read TGTGCCAGCATTGATCAGCTTGCCGAGCAGTACTTC.

The chain recombines TRBV4-3 with TRBJ2-3; 7 nucleotides agree with TRBD2. V shed 2 bases and J 5 bases; nucleotides not matched to a gene: 10. Germline assignment: CDR1 LGHNA and CDR2 YSLEER. The CDR3 loop spans 16 amino acids. The CDR3 spells CASSQSTGGGRDTQYF. DNA of the CDR3: TGCGCCAGCAGCCAATCAACGGGAGGAGGGAGAGATACGCAGTATTTT.

V gene TRBV30 combines with J gene TRBJ2-3; 10 bases match TRBD2. J lost 1 base, V lost 4 bases, and 2 bases had no gene match. Germline V gene sequence: CDR1 GTSNPN, CDR2 SVGIG (reference sequence). CDR3 length: 14 amino acids. CDR3 in DNA: TGTGCCTGGACTAGCGGGAGCCGCACAGATACGCAGTATTTT. Protein: CAWTSGSRTDTQYF.

The gene calls are TRBV18 and TRBJ1-5; no reliable D call. V was cut by 2 bases and J by 0 bases, with 5 bases left in between. The V gene's germline CDR1 is KGHSH and CDR2 LQKENI. The length of the CDR3 is 14 residues. CDR3 residues: CASSPIHSNQPQHF. The CDR3 coding sequence is TGTGCCAGCTCACCAATCCATAGCAATCAGCCCCAGCATTTT.

V and J are TRBV27 and TRBJ2-7; 8 bases line up with TRBD1. Unmatched junction bases numbered 8, after V lost 5 bases and J lost 5 bases. The germline CDR1 and CDR2 sequences are MNHEY and SMNVEV (reference sequence). The CDR3 has 14 residues. CDR3 bases: TGTGCCAGCAGTCTTGGGCAGGGGGCACACGAGCAGTACTTC. Encoded protein: CASSLGQGAHEQYF.

The V call is TRBV7-8, the J call TRBJ2-1; 9 positions match TRBD2. From germline, CDR1 is SGHVS and CDR2 FQNEAQ. This CDR3 region has 19 residues. V shed 4 bases and J 3 bases; nucleotides not matched to a gene: 16. The CDR3 sequence is CASSSSTGRRRGGYNEQFF. CDR3 DNA: TGTGCCAGCAGCTCCTCGACAGGGAGGAGGCGGGGGGGCTACAATGAGCAGTTCTTC.

This chain connects TRBV10-3 to TRBJ2-7; D possibly matches TRBD1 or TRBD2 (5 bases each). CDR3 length: 13 residues. V was pared by 10 bases and J by 5 bases, with 18 bases between. Per germline, CDR1 ENHRY and CDR2 SYGVKD. This CDR3 reads CASHFGKQDEQYF. In DNA form, the CDR3 reads TGTGCCAGCCATTTCGGGAAACAGGACGAGCAGTACTTC.

The chain has TRBV3-1 (or the pseudogene TRBV3-2) and TRBJ1-3; D call uncertain. Germline CDR1 LGHDT, CDR2 YNNKEL (reference sequence). This CDR3 comprises 14 residues. With 2 bases removed from V and 0 bases from J, the gap between germline ends came to 5 bases. In DNA form, the CDR3 reads TGTGCCAGCAGCCAATATAACTCTGGAAACACCATATATTTT. This translates into CASSQYNSGNTIYF.

The chain recombines TRBV5-1 with TRBJ2-7; 8 bases line up with TRBD1. Germline CDR1 is SGHRS and CDR2 is YFSETQ. The CDR3 runs 16 residues. V lost 4 bases, J lost 5 bases, and 14 bases stayed unmatched. The CDR3 is CASSITGGGGSDEQYF. The CDR3 region has the DNA TGCGCCAGCAGCATCACAGGGGGAGGAGGGTCTGACGAGCAGTACTTC.

V gene TRBV19 combines with J gene TRBJ1-5; D unclear. This CDR3 has 15 amino acids. V gave up 3 bases and J gave up 1 base, with 10 bases separating them. Per germline, CDR1 LNHDA and CDR2 SQIVND (reference sequence). For the CDR3, the DNA is TGTGCCAGTAGTATCGGAAGGGCGAGCAATCAGCCCCAGCATTTT. It encodes CASSIGRASNQPQHF.

For this clone: Other DNA sequences within the sample encode an identical CDR3. This chain joins TRBV7-3 and TRBJ2-2; TRBD2 aligns across 12 bases. In germline, CDR1 is SGHTA, CDR2 FQGTGA. This CDR3 is built from 16 residues. J was trimmed by 5 bases and V by 5 bases; bases with no gene match: 6. This CDR3 is CASSLAGGRWTGELFF. CDR3 nucleotide sequence: TGTGCCAGCAGCCTAGCGGGAGGGAGGTGGACCGGGGAGCTGTTTTTT.

On this clone: The same CDR3 can be traced to other DNA sequences in this sample. V usage is TRBV6-2 or TRBV6-3 and J usage is TRBJ2-6; possibly TRBD1 for D (6 bases). From germline, CDR1 is MNHEY and CDR2 SVGEGT. The CDR3 runs to 16 residues. Trimming pared 2 bases from V and 4 bases from J, leaving 12 bases between. The CDR3 DNA sequence: TGTGCCAGCAGTTACGTAACAGGGTCAGGGGCCAACGTCCTGACTTTC. Its translation: CASSYVTGSGANVLTF.

V gene TRBV6-5 combines with J gene TRBJ1-1, with D possibly matching TRBD1 (5 bases). This CDR3 contains 12 residues. Trimming took 5 bases from V and 4 from J, leaving 8 bases between them. The germline V gene has CDR1 MNHEY and CDR2 SVGAGI. CDR3: CASSRGVTEAFF. CDR3 in DNA: TGTGCCAGCAGTCGAGGGGTCACTGAAGCTTTCTTT.

V usage is TRBV19 and J usage is TRBJ1-1; 7 nucleotides align to TRBD1. Losses at the gene ends were 4 bases for V and 7 bases for J; bases not matched to a gene: 3. The CDR3 is made up of 12 amino acids. CDR1 LNHDA and CDR2 SQIVND come from the germline V gene (reference sequence). CDR3 region: CASSRQGVEAFF. The CDR3 bases are TGTGCCAGTAGTAGACAGGGTGTTGAAGCTTTCTTT.

The J gene is TRBJ1-5, the V gene TRBV28; TRBD1 matches at 7 bases. V lost 11 bases, J lost 2 bases, and 12 bases stayed unmatched. The germline gives CDR1 MDHEN, CDR2 SYDVKM. The CDR3 sequence is 15 residues long. The CDR3 DNA is TGTGCCCCTTACGCCCAGGGGGAAGGCAATCAGCCCCAGCATTTT. It specifies CAPYAQGEGNQPQHF.

Notes on this clone: An end of the junction differs from the germline gene, which may be a read error. The chain employs TRBV28 and TRBJ1-3; 11 bases map to TRBD1. The CDR3 is 15 residues long. Germline V lookup: CDR1 MDHEN, CDR2 SYDVKM. The CDR3 DNA follows: TGTGCCAGCAGTCTTATTGGGACAGGGGGAAGCACCATATATTTT. Its protein product is CASSLIGTGGSTIYF.

The rearrangement uses TRBV19 and TRBJ1-4; no definite D call. With 3 bases removed from V and 7 bases from J, the gap between germline ends came to 3 bases. Germline V gene lookup returns CDR1 LNHDA and CDR2 SQIVND (reference sequence). This CDR3 has 11 amino acids. The CDR3 loop reads CASSIGEKLFF. For the CDR3, the DNA is TGTGCCAGTAGTATTGGTGAAAAACTGTTTTTT. Together with reference TRBV19 and TRBJ1-4, the CDR3 gives the full variable domain: DGGITQSPKYLFRKEGQNVTLSCEQNLNHDAMYWYRQDPGQGLRLIYYSQIVNDFQKGDIAEGYSVSREKKESFPLTVTSAQKNPTAFYLCASSIGEKLFFGSGTQLSVL.

The CDR3 here is CATSDGTGLSYEQYF. The CDR3 DNA is TGTGCCACCAGTGACGGGACAGGCCTCTCCTACGAGCAGTACTTC. This rearrangement joins TRBV24-1 to TRBJ2-7, with TRBD1 identical over 8 bases. Trimming removed 4 bases from V and 0 bases from J; junction bases left unmatched: 4. This CDR3 has 15 amino acids. From germline, CDR1 is KGHDR and CDR2 SFDVKD.

This chain connects TRBV28 to TRBJ2-2; 10 nucleotides agree with TRBD2. V lost 7 bases, J lost 2 bases, and 7 bases stayed unmatched. The CDR3 extends over 16 amino acids. Per the germline V gene, CDR1 is MDHEN and CDR2 is SYDVKM. CDR3 region: CASKRAGGPNTGELFF. Here the CDR3 DNA reads TGTGCCAGCAAAAGAGCGGGAGGGCCTAACACCGGGGAGCTGTTTTTT.

The chain employs TRBV18 and TRBJ2-3, with no clear D. V was clipped by 2 bases and J by 0 bases, with 15 bases between them. CDR1 KGHSH and CDR2 LQKENI come from the germline V gene. CDR3 length equals 17 residues. CDR3 in DNA: TGTGCCAGCTCACCAGACCCTTACAGAACTAGCACAGATACGCAGTATTTT. Its protein product is CASSPDPYRTSTDTQYF.

The chain recombines TRBV6-6 with TRBJ1-2; D might be TRBD1 (6 bases). The V end lost 2 bases, the J end lost 10 bases, and 11 bases lay between the germline ends. Germline V gene lookup returns CDR1 MNHNY and CDR2 SVGAGI (reference sequence). The CDR3 is 12 amino acids. The CDR3 DNA reads TGTGCCAGCAGTTACGGGACACCGATCTACACCTTC. Protein sequence: CASSYGTPIYTF.

The chain couples TRBV28 to TRBJ1-1; D is ambiguous. The germline gives CDR1 MDHEN, CDR2 SYDVKM. The CDR3 extends over 14 amino acids. The germline V and J ends were trimmed by 3 bases and 0 bases, with 8 bases remaining between them. The chain's CDR3 is CASSLLEMNTEAFF. CDR3 DNA sequence: TGTGCCAGCAGTTTGTTAGAAATGAACACTGAAGCTTTCTTT.

This chain connects TRBV5-1 to TRBJ2-1; D is perhaps TRBD2 (6 bases). The length of the CDR3 is 16 residues. The V gene's germline CDR1 is SGHRS and CDR2 YFSETQ. The V end was cut by 3 bases, the J end by 2 bases, with 15 bases between. For the CDR3, the DNA is TGCGCCAGCAGCTCTCCGGGACTTACTACCTACAATGAGCAGTTCTTC. Amino acid sequence: CASSSPGLTTYNEQFF.

This chain joins TRBV27 and TRBJ2-1, with a weak D call TRBD1 (6 bases). The CDR3 is made up of 13 amino acids. V shed 2 bases and J shed 7 bases, with 9 bases lying between them. Germline loops: CDR1 MNHEY, CDR2 SMNVEV (reference sequence). The CDR3 DNA is TGTGCCAGCAGTTTAGGACAGAGGAATGAGCAGTTCTTC. Translating gives CASSLGQRNEQFF.

The rearrangement joins TRBV6-2 or TRBV6-3 to TRBJ2-2; weak D call: TRBD2 (6 bases). Trimming took 0 bases from V and 5 from J, leaving 7 bases between them. CDR1 and CDR2 (germline): MNHEY, SVGEGT. This CDR3 is built from 14 residues. The CDR3 region has the DNA TGTGCCAGCAGTTACTCGGGGGGTACCGGGGAGCTGTTTTTT. This sequence encodes CASSYSGGTGELFF.